This record covers a single T cell receptor beta chain. Antigen unknown. The data belong to a study of cytomegalovirus exposure and HLA in healthy donors. Points from the study as a whole: Cytomegalovirus-associated TCR beta chains were listed, numbering some 150. As was reported, the classifier diagnosed cytomegalovirus status with high specificity and sensitivity. Three chains linked to CMV were shown in vitro to be specific for CMV antigens. The finding came from a later analysis; first-cohort TCR clusters tended to co-occur in the 110 or so validation repertoires.

Assay: immunoSEQ multiplex PCR; the TCRdb copy retains only in-frame clones and omits some. The top ten clones hold around 3% of a sample with 250,000 or so clones, just under 90% of them seen once. Germline CDR1 is MDHEN and CDR2 is SYDVKM. The CDR3 consists of 14 residues. Trimming left V 6 bases short and J 2 bases short, with 12 bases between. The sequenced sample was PBMCs. The chain links TRBV28 to TRBJ2-3, with D possibly TRBD2 on 6 matching bases. The receptor comes from a man aged 18 to 35 in good health and CMV-seronegative. The CDR3 DNA is TGTGCCAGCAGCCGGGACTTCCTCACAGATACGCAGTATTTT. This encodes CASSRDFLTDTQYF.